This T cell receptor (beta chain) came from a study of graft-versus-host responses after intestinal transplantation (dated by TCRdb to the early 2020s). Some background on the complete study: The transplants that recipients received were multivisceral, liver-intestinal, or isolated intestinal. The cohort enrolled roughly 25 intestinal transplant recipients including one retransplant, and a few patients lacking pretransplant specimens were excluded. After intestinal transplantation, graft-versus-host and host-versus-graft alloreactive T cell clones were followed in the graft, circulation and bone marrow using bulk TCR-beta CDR3 sequencing. Rather than going through the commercial service, samples from three later patients were sequenced in-house on an Illumina MiSeq and processed with MiXCR. Every recipient was given anti-thymocyte globulin induction, followed by about 3 years of maintenance tacrolimus and steroids. To identify alloreactive clones, pre-transplant mixed lymphocyte reaction products were sequenced and compared with unstimulated pre-transplant donor and recipient T cells. Donor T cell macrochimerism was defined as a peak of at least 4% donor T cells among recipient peripheral blood mononuclear cells.

What the work shows at the level of the full study, not this receptor alone: High GvH to HvG T cell clonal ratios were observed in the allografts of patients with donor T cell macrochimerism. GvH clones were detected in recipient bone marrow, and some appeared earlier in ileal mucosa or blood, consistent with an intestinal mucosal origin. The conclusions were limited by the relatively low number and heterogeneity of the intestinal transplant patients. Peak levels of circulating GvH clones were associated with declines in HvG clones early after transplant.

Library construction relied on the immunoSEQ multiplex PCR assay. In most patients, genomic DNA was isolated using the Qiagen DNeasy Blood and Tissue Kit and sent frozen to Adaptive Biotechnologies for TCR sequencing. For most patients, high-throughput TCR-beta CDR3 sequencing of genomic DNA was performed by Adaptive Biotechnologies. Per the source publication's procedure: TCR sequencing data were retrieved from Adaptive's ImmunoSEQ software for roughly 20 patients, whereas a few other patients were processed with MiXCR and VDJtools. To correct CD4 versus CD8 sorting errors, sequences present in both subsets at a frequency ratio below 5:1 were removed. CDR3 nucleotide sequences shared by donor and recipient were removed because the origin of these sequences could not be assigned. To be classed as alloreactive, a clone needed at least 2-fold expansion over unstimulated cells and a minimum CFSE-low frequency of 0.002% (template counts) or 0.001% (read counts). Clones were considered mappable if detected in sequenced pre-transplant spleen, lymph node, or MLR CFSE-low populations of the donor or recipient. Cumulative frequency of alloreactive clones was calculated as a percentage of all sequences weighted by copy number. TCRdb holds this immuneACCESS table with in-frame rearrangements only. Some clones are missing; in checked studies, unresolved V genes explain under half, and the rest has no known cause. D and trimming come from the DNA, and the V and J calls and clone size come from that table. The sample table shows roughly 97,000 clones, and roughly nine tenths are seen once. About 0.18% of the sample rests with the top ten.

According to the study, the label for this sample's time point signals: cells obtained before transplantation from donor or recipient. CD3+CD4+ and CD3+CD8+ populations were FACS-sorted from unstimulated pre-transplant donor and recipient cells taken from spleen or lymph nodes. With respect to this clone: Its binding antigen is unknown. No base qualities exist here, and no much larger clone lies one base off it.

In the germline V gene (reference sequence), CDR1 corresponds to LNHDA and CDR2 to SQIVND. V is cut by 3 bases and J by 5 bases, and the space between the germline ends is 14 bases. Including cysteine and phenylalanine, the CDR3 has 14 amino acids. Only CDR3 DNA remains: 42 bases, in frame from the first base. In this chain, TRBV19 is recombined with TRBJ2-7; tentative D gene TRBD1, with 5 bases matching. This receptor was identified in a human donor who was the organ donor for an intestinal transplant. The material was unstimulated CD4+ T cells sorted from spleen or lymph node cells, obtained before transplant. Here is the DNA: TGTGCCAGTAGTATGGGGCAGGGTCTCAACGAGCAGTACTTC. The resulting protein is CASSMGQGLNEQYF. The reference TRBV19 and TRBJ2-7 proteins fill in what lies around the CDR3, so the full variable domain reads DGGITQSPKYLFRKEGQNVTLSCEQNLNHDAMYWYRQDPGQGLRLIYYSQIVNDFQKGDIAEGYSVSREKKESFPLTVTSAQKNPTAFYLCASSMGQGLNEQYFGPGTRLTVT.